This paragraph reports one T cell receptor beta chain. Its target is not known. The sample comes from a study of OX40 agonist ivuxolimab in advanced cancers. Study-level findings and limits: Determination of antigen specificity was not performed for the expanded peripheral T cells. Average numbers of expanded clones were greater in CD8+ T cells than in CD4+. The 0.1-3.0 mg/kg partial responders had among the lowest clonal expansion.

V shed 4 bases and J shed 3 bases, with 10 bases lying between them. Germline loops: CDR1 MDHEN, CDR2 SYDVKM. The CDR3 contains 14 residues. This table comes from immunoSEQ multiplex PCR, and its TCRdb copy is limited to in-frame clones, with some not included. The sample contains about 71,000 clones, around 83% of which appear only once. Autoimmune disease history or systemic immunosuppression disqualified patients. This rearrangement joins TRBV28 to TRBJ2-1, with D perhaps TRBD2 (6 bases). Sequenced material: CD4+ or CD8+ T cells sorted from blood, taken in a trial of the OX40 agonist ivuxolimab. This TCR derives from an adult with an advanced solid tumor such as melanoma, head and neck, liver or kidney cancer. CDR3 sequence reads: CASSSTRGYNEQFF. The CDR3 bases are TGTGCCAGCAGTTCTACGCGGGGCTACAATGAGCAGTTCTTC.